The 25 T cell receptor beta chains listed next were all sequenced from one sample in a study of cytomegalovirus exposure and HLA in healthy donors. Researchers ran the PCR with 60 Vbeta and 13 Jbeta primers. Clones were read by immunoSEQ multiplex PCR, and TCRdb kept only the in-frame ones, dropping some. The sample includes just under 250,000 clones, more than 75% seen only once; the top ten take 5% to 6.5%. The sequencing input was PBMCs. These receptors all come from a woman in her thirties or forties in good health and CMV-seropositive.

The chain is built from TRBV5-1 and TRBJ2-1; the D gene is possibly TRBD2 (7 bases). Germline V CDR1 and CDR2: SGHRS, YFSETQ. The length of the CDR3 is 13 residues. V was clipped by 3 bases and J by 7 bases, with 11 bases between them. DNA for the CDR3: TGCGCCAGCAGCTGGGGAGGGGGGAATGAGCAGTTCTTC. Translation gives CASSWGGGNEQFF. The full variable domain, its missing parts supplied by reference TRBV5-1 and TRBJ2-1, is KAGVTQTPRYLIKTRGQQVTLSCSPISGHRSVSWYQQTPGQGLQFLFEYFSETQRNKGNFPGRFSGRQFSNSRSEMNVSTLELGDSALYLCASSWGGGNEQFFGPGTRLTVL.

The chain links TRBV29-1 to TRBJ2-7; 9 nucleotides line up with TRBD1. Germline CDR1 and CDR2: SQVTM and ANQGSEA. The CDR3 loop spans 13 amino acids. V lost 4 bases, J lost 6 bases, and 7 bases stayed unmatched. The CDR3 reads CSVGRTGEGEQYF. The CDR3 DNA follows: TGCAGCGTTGGTAGGACAGGGGAGGGCGAGCAGTACTTC.

The chain links TRBV19 to TRBJ1-2, with no clear D. Germline V gene lookup returns CDR1 LNHDA and CDR2 SQIVND (reference sequence). The CDR3 sequence is 13 residues long. The V gene lost 3 bases and the J gene lost 4 bases, with 9 bases spanning the gap. The CDR3 protein is CASSMSKPYGYTF. CDR3 bases: TGTGCCAGTAGTATGTCCAAGCCCTATGGCTACACCTTC.

This clone was seen a handful of times. The chain carries TRBV6-5 and TRBJ1-5; 8 nucleotides match TRBD1. V lost 5 bases to trimming and J lost 4 bases; unmatched junction nucleotides: 7. CDR1 is MNHEY and CDR2 is SVGAGI in the germline V gene. The CDR3 contains 15 residues. The CDR3 protein is CASSPDRAKNQPQHF. The CDR3 DNA is TGTGCCAGCAGTCCGGACAGGGCTAAAAATCAGCCCCAGCATTTT.

CDR3 amino acids: CATSRDLELYEQYF. For the CDR3, the DNA is TGTGCCACCAGCAGAGATCTGGAGCTTTACGAGCAGTACTTC. The gene calls are TRBV15 and TRBJ2-7; D not resolved. CDR3 length: 14 amino acids. Trimming took off 0 bases at V and 4 bases at J, with 10 bases between the two ends. Looked up from germline, CDR1 is LNHNV and CDR2 is YYDKDF (reference sequence).

The genes are TRBV19 and TRBJ1-6; 7 bases agree with TRBD1. Germline V lookup: CDR1 LNHDA, CDR2 SQIVND (reference sequence). The J segment lost 7 bases and the V segment lost 6 bases, leaving 9 bases of the junction unmatched. The CDR3 is made up of 15 amino acids. The CDR3 nucleotides are TGTGCCAGTAGGGAAAGGACAGGCGGGAATTCACCCCTCCACTTT. This gives the protein CASRERTGGNSPLHF.

The chain has TRBV4-3 and TRBJ1-2; TRBD1 matches at 7 bases. The CDR3 covers 16 residues. The germline gives CDR1 LGHNA, CDR2 YSLEER. With 4 bases clipped from V and 2 bases from J, the junction kept 10 bases outside the gene matches. CDR3 residues: CASSRGSAGGNYGYTF. The CDR3 DNA reads as TGCGCCAGCAGCCGAGGTTCTGCAGGGGGAAACTATGGCTACACCTTC.

The chain recombines TRBV11-3 with TRBJ2-4; TRBD2 is a possible D gene (5 bases). This CDR3 is built from 15 residues. V dropped 5 bases and J dropped 6 bases, with 17 bases sitting between them. Germline CDR1 and CDR2: SGHNT and YENEEA. This CDR3 is CASSNQAAVGNIQYF. The CDR3 bases are TGTGCCAGCAGCAACCAAGCGGCGGTCGGAAACATTCAGTACTTC.

The chain uses TRBV7-2 and TRBJ2-7; a weak D match, TRBD2 (6 bases). The germline V gene encodes CDR1 SGHTA and CDR2 FQGNSA. V was cut by 3 bases and J by 3 bases, with 9 bases left in between. The length of the CDR3 is 13 residues. CDR3 region: CASSFLALYEQYF. For the CDR3, the DNA is TGTGCCAGCAGCTTCCTAGCGCTCTACGAGCAGTACTTC.

This chain connects TRBV18 to TRBJ2-7; D uncertain. The CDR3 runs to 13 residues. V was cut by 4 bases and J by 5 bases, with 12 bases left in between. From germline, CDR1 is KGHSH and CDR2 LQKENI. CDR3 in amino acids: CASSRSGFDEQYF. The CDR3 nucleotides are TGTGCCAGCTCACGATCCGGGTTCGACGAGCAGTACTTC. Full variable domain (remainder filled in from reference TRBV18 and TRBJ2-7): NAGVMQNPRHLVRRRGQEARLRCSPMKGHSHVYWYRQLPEEGLKFMVYLQKENIIDESGMPKERFSAEFPKEGPSILRIQQVVRGDSAAYFCASSRSGFDEQYFGPGTRLTVT.

As concerns this clone: Other DNA sequences in the sample encode the same CDR3. J is TRBJ1-4 and V is TRBV4-3; a possible D gene is TRBD1 (6 bases). CDR1 is LGHNA and CDR2 is YSLEER in the germline V gene. Trimming cost V 3 bases and J 5 bases, with 13 bases left between them. The CDR3 is made up of 15 amino acids. CDR3 sequence (DNA): TGCGCCAGCAGCCAGGTACAGGGATCAAATGAAAAACTGTTTTTT. Protein: CASSQVQGSNEKLFF.

This chain joins TRBV4-3 and TRBJ2-7, with a weak D call TRBD2 (5 bases). Trimming took 0 bases from V and 7 from J, leaving 25 bases between them. Germline V gene data show CDR1 as LGHNA and CDR2 as YSLEER. This CDR3 spans 18 amino acids. The CDR3 nucleotides read TGCGCCAGCAGCCAAGATCTGAGAGTTGGGCTCCCCCCGGGGGAGCAGTACTTC. This gives the protein CASSQDLRVGLPPGEQYF.

This clone was counted between two and nine times. The chain couples TRBV18 to TRBJ2-5, with a tentative D call TRBD1 (5 bases). The V and J ends lost 8 bases and 2 bases respectively, with 12 bases between them. Germline V gives CDR1 KGHSH, CDR2 LQKENI. CDR3 size: 13 residues. The chain's CDR3 is CASKTTEQETQYF. CDR3 coding DNA: TGTGCCAGCAAAACGACAGAACAAGAGACCCAGTACTTC.

The rearrangement links TRBV30 to TRBJ1-1; maybe TRBD1 (6 bases). Germline V gives CDR1 GTSNPN, CDR2 SVGIG (reference sequence). V was trimmed by 1 base and J by 1 base, leaving 13 bases between them. This CDR3 comprises 15 residues. The CDR3 DNA reads as TGTGCCTGGAGTGCCTCCGGGACATGGAACACTGAAGCTTTCTTT. As protein: CAWSASGTWNTEAFF.

This clone was seen more than once but under ten times. The chain is built from TRBV6-6 and TRBJ2-2, with 9 bases that match TRBD2. Losses at the gene ends were 2 bases for V and 3 bases for J; bases not matched to a gene: 1. The CDR3 runs 15 residues. The germline gives CDR1 MNHNY, CDR2 SVGAGI (reference sequence). In DNA form, the CDR3 reads TGTGCCAGCAGTTACGCGGGGGGGGACACCGGGGAGCTGTTTTTT. This sequence encodes CASSYAGGDTGELFF.

CDR3 bases: TGCGCCAGCAGCCGACGGACTAGCGGGGGTCTCTCCTACGAGCAGTACTTC. Amino acids: CASSRRTSGGLSYEQYF. The chain couples TRBV5-1 to TRBJ2-7; 13 bases map to TRBD2. Germline V gene sequence: CDR1 SGHRS, CDR2 YFSETQ. The CDR3 runs to 17 residues. The V segment lost 4 bases and the J segment 0 bases; nucleotides outside the gene matches: 7.

This chain joins TRBV29-1 and TRBJ2-1; 9 positions agree with TRBD2. Per germline, CDR1 SQVTM and CDR2 ANQGSEA. V was pared by 6 bases and J by 12 bases, with 18 bases of the junction left unmatched. This CDR3 is 15 amino acids long. CDR3 sequence (DNA): TGCAGCGTCGGGGGCGGGGGGGAACAAATCTCTAGGCAGTTCTTC. Its translation is CSVGGGGEQISRQFF.

This chain joins TRBV21-1 and TRBJ1-3; the table's D call, TRBD1, was not checked against the DNA. TRBV21-1 is listed as a pseudogene. The CDR3 runs 15 residues. The CDR3 region has the DNA TGTGCCAGCAGCGAAGAACAGGGGGTGGGAAACACCATATATTTT. It encodes CASSEEQGVGNTIYF.

The gene calls are TRBV30 and TRBJ2-5; D is unresolved. Trimming shortened V by 0 bases and J by 2 bases, and 13 bases separated the two germline ends. The germline V gene encodes CDR1 GTSNPN and CDR2 SVGIG (reference sequence). The CDR3 length is 15 residues. This CDR3 reads CAWSVTTSPQETQYF. The CDR3 bases are TGTGCCTGGAGTGTAACGACATCCCCTCAAGAGACCCAGTACTTC.

This clone was picked up a small number of times. The rearrangement uses TRBV29-1 and TRBJ1-3; D call uncertain. Per germline, CDR1 SQVTM and CDR2 ANQGSEA. V dropped 0 bases and J dropped 6 bases, with 9 bases sitting between them. The CDR3 has 13 amino acids. The CDR3 region has the DNA TGCAGCGTTGAAGATCACGGGATAAACACCATATATTTT. Translated: CSVEDHGINTIYF.

V usage is TRBV7-8 and J usage is TRBJ1-1, with a tentative D call TRBD1 (6 bases). CDR1 and CDR2 from the germline V gene are SGHVS and FQNEAQ. Trimming took off 5 bases at V and 6 bases at J, with 22 bases between the two ends. This CDR3 comprises 16 residues. The DNA of the CDR3 is TGTGCCAGCAGCCGCCCCACACGGGGGGCGGGCGCTGAAGCTTTCTTT. Translating gives CASSRPTRGAGAEAFF.

This chain connects TRBV25-1 to TRBJ1-2, with a tentative D call TRBD1 (5 bases). This CDR3 region has 14 residues. Germline CDR1 MGHDK, CDR2 SYGVNS. Between the trimmed V and J ends, which lost 2 bases and 5 bases, there was a span of 12 bases. CDR3 sequence: CASSERGIPYGYTF. The CDR3 coding sequence is TGTGCCAGCAGTGAAAGGGGAATTCCTTATGGCTACACCTTC.

Turning to this clone: The sample has other DNA sequences that encode this CDR3 too. The DNA for the CDR3 is TGTGCCTGGAGTGTGGGGAGTACTTCCCCCCTCCACTTT. Translated, it gives CAWSVGSTSPLHF. This chain links TRBV30 with TRBJ1-6, with unresolved D. Germline CDR1 GTSNPN, CDR2 SVGIG (reference sequence). The CDR3 has 13 residues. The V gene lost 0 bases and the J gene lost 13 bases, with 13 bases spanning the gap.

This rearrangement joins TRBV9 to TRBJ1-1; the match to TRBD1 covers 11 bases. Per the germline V gene, CDR1 is SGDLS and CDR2 is YYNGEE. The CDR3 sequence is 13 residues long. V lost 7 bases, J lost 5 bases, and 4 bases stayed unmatched. The CDR3 spells CASGGQGGTEAFF. The CDR3 DNA reads as TGTGCCAGCGGGGGACAGGGGGGAACTGAAGCTTTCTTT.

This clone was observed once. The chain carries TRBV6-5 and TRBJ1-2, with 8 bases identical to TRBD1. CDR1 is MNHEY and CDR2 is SVGAGI in the germline V gene. The CDR3 runs to 15 residues. V shed 2 bases, J shed 7 bases, and the junction held 9 bases outside the gene matches. CDR3 sequence (DNA): TGTGCCAGCAGTTACCGACAGGGGAGGAGCGGTGGCTACACCTTC. It specifies CASSYRQGRSGGYTF.